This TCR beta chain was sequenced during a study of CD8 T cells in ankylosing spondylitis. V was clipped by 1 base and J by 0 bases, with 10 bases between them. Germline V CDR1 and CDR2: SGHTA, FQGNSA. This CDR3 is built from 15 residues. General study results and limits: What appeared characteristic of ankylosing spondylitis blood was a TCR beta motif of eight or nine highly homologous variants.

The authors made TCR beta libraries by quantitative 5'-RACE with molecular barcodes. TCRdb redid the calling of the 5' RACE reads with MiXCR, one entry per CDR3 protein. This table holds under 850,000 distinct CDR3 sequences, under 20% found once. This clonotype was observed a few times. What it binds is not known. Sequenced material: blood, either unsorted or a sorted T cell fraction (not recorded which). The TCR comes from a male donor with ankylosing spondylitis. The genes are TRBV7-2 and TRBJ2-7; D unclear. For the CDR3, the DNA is TGTGCCAGCAGCTTAGAAGTAGGACCCTCCTACGAGCAGTACTTC. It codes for CASSLEVGPSYEQYF.